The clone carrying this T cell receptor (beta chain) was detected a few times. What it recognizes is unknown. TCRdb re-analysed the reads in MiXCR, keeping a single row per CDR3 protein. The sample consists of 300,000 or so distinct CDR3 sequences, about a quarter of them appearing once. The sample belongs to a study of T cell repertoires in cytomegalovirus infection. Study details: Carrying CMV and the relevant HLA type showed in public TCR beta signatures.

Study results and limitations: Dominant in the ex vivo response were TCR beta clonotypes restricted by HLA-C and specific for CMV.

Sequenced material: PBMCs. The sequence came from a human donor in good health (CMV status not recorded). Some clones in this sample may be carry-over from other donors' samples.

The CDR3 loop is CASSLWIGGSSGNTIYF. CDR3 DNA sequence: TGTGCCAGCAGCTTATGGATTGGGGGGAGCTCTGGAAACACCATATATTTT. The rearrangement links TRBV7-6 to TRBJ1-3; the D gene is possibly TRBD1 (5 bases). This CDR3 spans 17 amino acids. Trimming left V 2 bases short and J 0 bases short, with 14 bases between. Germline V gene sequence: CDR1 SGHVS, CDR2 FNYEAQ.